Below are 31 T cell receptor beta chains sequenced from a single sample in a study of blood T cell repertoires in COVID-19. Method: immunoSEQ multiplex PCR; TCRdb's copy keeps in-frame clones and lacks some. The table has 110,000 to 150,000 clones, around 82% seen once. Sequenced sample: peripheral blood. These receptors all stem from a human donor in a cohort sampled during active COVID-19.

The chain uses TRBV5-1 and TRBJ1-2; 8 bases are shared with TRBD1. CDR3 size: 13 residues. Germline CDR1 is SGHRS and CDR2 is YFSETQ. Unmatched junction bases numbered 2, after V lost 0 bases and J lost 7 bases. CDR3 residues: CASSLGQGTGYTF. The CDR3 bases are TGCGCCAGCAGCTTGGGACAGGGGACTGGCTACACCTTC.

The rearrangement links TRBV3-1 (or the pseudogene TRBV3-2) to TRBJ1-5; a possible D gene is TRBD1 (5 bases). V dropped 2 bases and J dropped 5 bases, with 7 bases sitting between them. The germline V gene encodes CDR1 LGHDT and CDR2 YNNKEL (reference sequence). CDR3 size: 13 residues. The CDR3 DNA reads as TGTGCCAGCAGCCAATCCAGGGATCAGCCCCAGCATTTT. It encodes CASSQSRDQPQHF.

The rearrangement uses TRBV18 and TRBJ2-7; 11 bases line up with TRBD2. V trimming: 4 bases; J trimming: 3 bases; junction bases outside the gene matches: 5. Germline V gene sequence: CDR1 KGHSH, CDR2 LQKENI. The CDR3 consists of 15 residues. This chain's CDR3 is CASSRVLAGVYEQYF. CDR3 nucleotide sequence: TGTGCCAGCTCACGGGTACTAGCGGGGGTCTACGAGCAGTACTTC.

The rearrangement uses TRBV5-1 and TRBJ2-2; 9 nucleotides line up with TRBD1. The CDR3 covers 15 residues. CDR1 and CDR2 (germline): SGHRS, YFSETQ. Trimming removed 2 bases from V and 4 bases from J; junction bases left unmatched: 3. Here the CDR3 DNA reads TGCGCCAGCAGCTTACAGGGGGCGCGCACCGGGGAGCTGTTTTTT. It translates to CASSLQGARTGELFF. The full variable domain, rest sourced from reference TRBV5-1 and TRBJ2-2, is KAGVTQTPRYLIKTRGQQVTLSCSPISGHRSVSWYQQTPGQGLQFLFEYFSETQRNKGNFPGRFSGRQFSNSRSEMNVSTLELGDSALYLCASSLQGARTGELFFGEGSRLTVL.

This sequence joins TRBV2 and TRBJ1-2; TRBD1 aligns across 9 bases. This CDR3 has 18 amino acids. In germline, CDR1 is SNHLY, CDR2 FYNNEI. V lost 4 bases and J lost 5; bases outside the gene matches: 17. The CDR3 DNA is TGTGCCAGCAGTGGGGGACAGGGACGCCCCAGGGGAGGATATGGCTACACCTTC. The encoded protein is CASSGGQGRPRGGYGYTF.

The chain has TRBV11-2 and TRBJ2-5, with D possibly matching TRBD1 (6 bases). Germline V lookup: CDR1 SGHAT, CDR2 FQNNGV. The CDR3 is made up of 13 amino acids. Trimming shortened V by 5 bases and J by 2 bases, and 9 bases separated the two germline ends. CDR3 residues: CASSLGQQETQYF. As DNA, the CDR3 is TGTGCCAGCAGCCTGGGACAACAAGAGACCCAGTACTTC.

The V and J genes are TRBV6-2 or TRBV6-3 and TRBJ2-7; TRBD1 agrees at 10 bases. CDR3 size: 16 residues. Germline V gives CDR1 MNHEY, CDR2 SVGEGT. V shed 6 bases and J 2 bases; nucleotides not matched to a gene: 10. The CDR3 region is CASSFTFGTGAYEQYF. The DNA for the CDR3 is TGTGCCAGCAGCTTTACTTTCGGGACAGGGGCCTACGAGCAGTACTTC.

This clone was counted a few times. This chain joins TRBV5-4 and TRBJ1-2; 8 bases are shared with TRBD1. Germline loops: CDR1 SGHNT, CDR2 YYREEE (reference sequence). Trimming at V came to 2 bases and at J to 7 bases, leaving 7 bases not matched to a gene. The CDR3 totals 14 residues. For the CDR3, the DNA is TGTGCCAGCAGCTTTTACAGGGGGAATAGTGGCTACACCTTC. As protein: CASSFYRGNSGYTF.

The chain recombines TRBV10-3 with TRBJ2-3, with D maybe TRBD1 (5 bases). The CDR3 totals 13 residues. The V and J ends lost 7 bases and 0 bases respectively, with 8 bases between them. CDR1 and CDR2 from the germline V gene are ENHRY and SYGVKD. The CDR3 coding sequence is TGTGCCATCAATGGGGCTAGCACAGATACGCAGTATTTT. Translating gives CAINGASTDTQYF.

The chain couples TRBV19 to TRBJ2-7; 10 nucleotides line up with TRBD1. V shed 6 bases, J shed 2 bases, and the junction held 7 bases outside the gene matches. This CDR3 has 15 residues. The germline gives CDR1 LNHDA, CDR2 SQIVND (reference sequence). As DNA, the CDR3 is TGTGCCAGTAGAACACCGGGACAGGGGCCCTACGAGCAGTACTTC. This gives the protein CASRTPGQGPYEQYF. Looking up the rest from reference TRBV19 and TRBJ2-7 gives the full variable domain: DGGITQSPKYLFRKEGQNVTLSCEQNLNHDAMYWYRQDPGQGLRLIYYSQIVNDFQKGDIAEGYSVSREKKESFPLTVTSAQKNPTAFYLCASRTPGQGPYEQYFGPGTRLTVT.

This chain links TRBV15 with TRBJ1-6; 7 positions match TRBD1. V lost 3 bases to trimming and J lost 0 bases; unmatched junction nucleotides: 5. The CDR3 loop spans 17 amino acids. In germline, CDR1 is LNHNV, CDR2 YYDKDF (reference sequence). For the CDR3, the DNA is TGTGCCACCAGCAGGGGGGGACAGAGCTCCTATAATTCACCCCTCCACTTT. Residues: CATSRGGQSSYNSPLHF. Drawing the rest from reference TRBV15 and TRBJ1-6, the complete variable domain is DAMVIQNPRYQVTQFGKPVTLSCSQTLNHNVMYWYQQKSSQAPKLLFHYYDKDFNNEADTPDNFQSRRPNTSFCFLDIRSPGLGDTAMYLCATSRGGQSSYNSPLHFGNGTRLTVT.

The rearrangement uses TRBV5-8 and TRBJ2-7; tentative D call: TRBD2 (5 bases). Trimming pared 2 bases from V and 0 bases from J, leaving 9 bases between. Germline lookup yields CDR1 SGHTS and CDR2 YDEGEE. This CDR3 has 14 amino acids. CDR3 region: CASSLSGSSYEQYF. CDR3 coding DNA: TGTGCCAGCAGCTTATCGGGGTCCTCCTACGAGCAGTACTTC.

V gene TRBV5-5 combines with J gene TRBJ1-6; possibly TRBD1 for D (5 bases). V was shortened by 1 base and J by 10 bases, with 12 bases between the two germline ends. In germline, CDR1 is SGHKS, CDR2 YYEKEE (reference sequence). This CDR3 spans 14 amino acids. The CDR3 DNA is TGTGCCAGCAGCTTGAGTGCAGGGCGCTCACCCCTCCACTTT. It encodes CASSLSAGRSPLHF.

The table lists this clone with a few counts. The chain has TRBV29-1 and TRBJ2-1, with 12 nucleotides matching TRBD1. The CDR3 contains 13 residues. The V gene end was trimmed by 7 bases and the J gene end by 8 bases; junction bases not matched to a gene: 6. Germline CDR1 SQVTM, CDR2 ANQGSEA. CDR3 nucleotide sequence: TGCAGCGCCACCGGGACAGGGGGCGATGAGCAGTTCTTC. Amino acids: CSATGTGGDEQFF.

The J gene is TRBJ2-7, the V gene TRBV7-9; 14 nucleotides agree with TRBD2. The ends lost 3 bases at V and 0 bases at J; junction bases unmatched: 4. CDR1 is SEHNR, CDR2 FQNEAQ, per germline (reference sequence). The CDR3 runs 17 residues. CDR3: CASSFAGTSGGSYEQYF. The CDR3 nucleotides are TGTGCCAGCAGCTTCGCCGGGACTAGCGGGGGCTCCTACGAGCAGTACTTC.

V and J are TRBV19 and TRBJ2-5; 7 nucleotides align to TRBD2. Germline V lookup: CDR1 LNHDA, CDR2 SQIVND (reference sequence). The CDR3 has 13 amino acids. V lost 4 bases and J lost 5; bases outside the gene matches: 4. Written as DNA, the CDR3 is TGTGCCAGTAGTACGACTAGCAGGGAGACCCAGTACTTC. This encodes CASSTTSRETQYF.

The chain is built from TRBV7-6 and TRBJ2-7; TRBD1 agrees at 7 bases. From germline, CDR1 is SGHVS and CDR2 FNYEAQ. This CDR3 comprises 14 residues. J gave up 6 bases and V 5 bases, and 10 bases lay outside the gene matches. The CDR3 reads CASSLGWDSGEQYF. CDR3 sequence (DNA): TGTGCCAGCAGCCTCGGTTGGGACAGCGGCGAGCAGTACTTC.

This chain links TRBV27 with TRBJ1-4; 7 bases are a match to TRBD1. The J segment lost 7 bases and the V segment lost 0 bases, leaving 2 bases of the junction unmatched. The germline CDR1 and CDR2 sequences are MNHEY and SMNVEV (reference sequence). This CDR3 has 14 residues. For the CDR3, the DNA is TGTGCCAGCAGTTTATCAGGGGGCATTGAAAAACTGTTTTTT. Translation gives CASSLSGGIEKLFF. The full variable domain, its missing parts supplied by reference TRBV27 and TRBJ1-4, is EAQVTQNPRYLITVTGKKLTVTCSQNMNHEYMSWYRQDPGLGLRQIYYSMNVEVTDKGDVPEGYKVSRKEKRNFPLILESPSPNQTSLYFCASSLSGGIEKLFFGSGTQLSVL.

Comment on this clone: The sample holds other DNA sequences that translate to the same CDR3. V gene TRBV6-1 combines with J gene TRBJ1-5; D is undetermined. V gave up 3 bases and J gave up 4 bases, with 7 bases separating them. Germline values: CDR1 MNHNS, CDR2 SASEGT. This CDR3 has 13 residues. The CDR3 loop is CASSEAANQPQHF. CDR3 DNA: TGTGCCAGCAGTGAGGCAGCGAATCAGCCCCAGCATTTT.

The V and J genes are TRBV7-3 and TRBJ1-2; the match to TRBD1 covers 7 bases. V shed 5 bases and J 2 bases; nucleotides not matched to a gene: 2. Germline lookup yields CDR1 SGHTA and CDR2 FQGTGA. This CDR3 comprises 13 residues. This CDR3 is CASSEDRNYGYTF. DNA of the CDR3: TGTGCCAGCAGCGAGGACAGGAACTATGGCTACACCTTC.

V usage is TRBV19 and J usage is TRBJ1-1; TRBD1 aligns across 8 bases. CDR1 is LNHDA and CDR2 is SQIVND in the germline V gene (reference sequence). This CDR3 is 14 amino acids long. V gave up 6 bases and J gave up 4 bases; unmatched junction bases: 7. The CDR3 DNA is TGTGCCAGTAGGAAAACAGGGGGAGGCACTGAAGCTTTCTTT. Protein product: CASRKTGGGTEAFF.

The CDR3: CASSETFAGTATEAFF. The CDR3 bases are TGTGCCAGCAGTGAAACGTTCGCCGGGACAGCCACTGAAGCTTTCTTT. The rearrangement links TRBV2 to TRBJ1-1, with TRBD1 identical over 7 bases. The germline V gene encodes CDR1 SNHLY and CDR2 FYNNEI. The V gene end was trimmed by 2 bases and the J gene end by 4 bases; junction bases not matched to a gene: 10. The CDR3 covers 16 residues.

The chain recombines TRBV2 with TRBJ2-3; 8 bases are a match to TRBD2. Looked up from germline, CDR1 is SNHLY and CDR2 is FYNNEI. The junction had 8 bases not matched to a gene; V was cut back by 6 bases and J by 0 bases. This CDR3 spans 16 amino acids. This chain's CDR3 is CASRIGSGESTDTQYF. Here the CDR3 DNA reads TGTGCCAGCAGGATAGGTAGCGGGGAGAGCACAGATACGCAGTATTTT.

The genes are TRBV5-1 and TRBJ2-7, with D perhaps matching TRBD2 (5 bases). This CDR3 spans 16 amino acids. The germline V and J ends were trimmed by 1 base and 5 bases, with 19 bases remaining between them. CDR1 is SGHRS and CDR2 is YFSETQ in the germline V gene. This CDR3 reads CASSLLPGFTKHEQYF. Here the CDR3 DNA reads TGCGCCAGCAGCTTGCTTCCGGGGTTTACGAAACACGAGCAGTACTTC. Complete variable domain (other parts from reference TRBV5-1 and TRBJ2-7): KAGVTQTPRYLIKTRGQQVTLSCSPISGHRSVSWYQQTPGQGLQFLFEYFSETQRNKGNFPGRFSGRQFSNSRSEMNVSTLELGDSALYLCASSLLPGFTKHEQYFGPGTRLTVT.

The rearrangement links TRBV7-2 to TRBJ2-7; D is possibly TRBD1 (6 bases). This CDR3 comprises 15 residues. Germline loops: CDR1 SGHTA, CDR2 FQGNSA. V lost 3 bases and J 0 bases, leaving 12 bases between the germline ends. This chain's CDR3 is CASSLTGASSYEQYF. In DNA, the CDR3 is TGTGCCAGCAGCTTGACAGGAGCTAGCTCCTACGAGCAGTACTTC.

The chain carries TRBV21-1 and TRBJ1-5; the table's D call, TRBD1, was not checked against the DNA. TRBV21-1 is a pseudogene locus. This CDR3 comprises 16 residues. The chain's CDR3 is CASSNKAGDYNQPQHF. The DNA of the CDR3 is TGTGCCAGCAGCAATAAGGCAGGGGATTACAATCAGCCCCAGCATTTT.

This clone has a single count. The chain links TRBV29-1 to TRBJ2-1; 10 bases fit TRBD2. V shed 7 bases and J 5 bases; nucleotides not matched to a gene: 5. This CDR3 has 13 residues. Germline V gene lookup returns CDR1 SQVTM and CDR2 ANQGSEA. CDR3 bases: TGCAGCGCCAGCGGGGGGGAAAACAATGAGCAGTTCTTC. Its protein is CSASGGENNEQFF.

The chain carries TRBV5-1 and TRBJ2-1; 14 bases align to TRBD2. Germline loops: CDR1 SGHRS, CDR2 YFSETQ. V was pared by 4 bases and J by 9 bases, with 3 bases of the junction left unmatched. CDR3 size: 14 residues. The CDR3 nucleotides read TGCGCCAGCAGCCCCGGGACTAGCGGGAGTGAGCAGTTCTTC. The encoded protein is CASSPGTSGSEQFF.

About this clone itself: The sample contains more than one DNA sequence encoding this CDR3. This chain uses TRBV7-9 with TRBJ1-5; no clear D. The CDR3 extends over 12 amino acids. With 4 bases removed from V and 5 bases from J, the gap between germline ends came to 6 bases. Germline lookup yields CDR1 SEHNR and CDR2 FQNEAQ (reference sequence). The CDR3 region is CASSSGDQPQHF. CDR3 in DNA: TGTGCCAGCAGCTCCGGGGATCAGCCCCAGCATTTT.

The rearrangement links TRBV5-1 to TRBJ2-1, with D unresolved. This CDR3 is built from 16 residues. CDR1 is SGHRS, CDR2 YFSETQ, per germline. Trimming pared 0 bases from V and 0 bases from J, leaving 10 bases between. The CDR3 region is CASSLATRSSYNEQFF. The DNA of the CDR3 is TGCGCCAGCAGCTTGGCCACCCGTAGCTCCTACAATGAGCAGTTCTTC.

The rearrangement uses TRBV4-1 and TRBJ2-2, with 8 bases that match TRBD2. Per the germline V gene, CDR1 is MGHRA and CDR2 is YSYEKL. V gave up 1 base and J gave up 8 bases; unmatched junction bases: 12. This CDR3 is built from 17 residues. This chain's CDR3 is CASSQVRTSPVGGELFF. The CDR3 DNA reads as TGCGCCAGCAGCCAAGTCAGGACTAGCCCGGTAGGAGGGGAGCTGTTTTTT.